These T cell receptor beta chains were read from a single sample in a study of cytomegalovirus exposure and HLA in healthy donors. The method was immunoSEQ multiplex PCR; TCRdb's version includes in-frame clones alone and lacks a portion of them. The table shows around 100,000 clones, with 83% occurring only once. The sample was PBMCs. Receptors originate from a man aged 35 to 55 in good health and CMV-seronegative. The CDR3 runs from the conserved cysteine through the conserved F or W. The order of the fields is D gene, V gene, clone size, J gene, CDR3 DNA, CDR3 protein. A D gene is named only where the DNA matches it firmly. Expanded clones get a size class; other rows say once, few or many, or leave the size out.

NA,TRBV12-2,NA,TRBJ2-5,TGTGCAAGTCGCCCCTCGGGGGGGGGCGAAGAGACCCAGTACTTC,CASRPSGGGEETQYF
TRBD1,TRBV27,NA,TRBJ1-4,TGTGCCAGCAGTTTGGCGTCAGGGGGTGTTGTTTTAGAAAAACTGTTTTTT,CASSLASGGVVLEKLFF
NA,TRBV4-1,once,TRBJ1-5,TGCGCCAGCAGCCGGATAGGTGGCCGGGAGCCCCAGCATTTT,CASSRIGGREPQHF
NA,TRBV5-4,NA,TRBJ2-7,TGTGCCAGCAGCTTGCCGTTGGCGGGCTACTACGAGCAGTACTTC,CASSLPLAGYYEQYF
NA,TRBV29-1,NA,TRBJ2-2,TGCAGCGTTGAAGGGGACATAACGAACACCGGGGAGCTGTTTTTT,CSVEGDITNTGELFF
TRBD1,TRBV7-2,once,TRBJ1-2,TGTGCCAGCAGCTTAGACAGGGGGGATAACTATGGCTACACCTTC,CASSLDRGDNYGYTF
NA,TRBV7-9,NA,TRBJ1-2,TGTTCCAGCAGCCCCCGTGGCTACACCTTC,CSSSPRGYTF
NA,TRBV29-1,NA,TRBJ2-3,TGCAGCGTAGACAGTGGAGGCACAGATACGCAGTATTTT,CSVDSGGTDTQYF
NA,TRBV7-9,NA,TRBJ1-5,TGTGCCAGCAGCCCGGCCCAGGCGCGTGGTCAGCCCCAGCATTTT,CASSPAQARGQPQHF
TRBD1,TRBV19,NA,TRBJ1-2,TGTGCCAGTACGCCCGGACAGGGTGGTGGCTACACCTTC,CASTPGQGGGYTF
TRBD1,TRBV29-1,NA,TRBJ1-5,TGCAGCGTCAGGACAGGGGTGGGCAATCAGCCCCAGCATTTT,CSVRTGVGNQPQHF
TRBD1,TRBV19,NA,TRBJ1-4,TGTGCCAGTAGTCCCGCCGGGGACAGGAGGGAAAAACTGTTTTTT,CASSPAGDRREKLFF
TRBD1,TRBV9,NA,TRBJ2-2,TGTGCCAGCAGCGAGCCGGGGACAGGGGGCACCGGGGAGCTGTTTTTT,CASSEPGTGGTGELFF
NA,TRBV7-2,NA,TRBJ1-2,TGTGCCAGCAGCTTCCCTCAGGATGGCTACACCTTC,CASSFPQDGYTF
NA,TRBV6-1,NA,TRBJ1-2,TGTGCCAGCAGTGAATCGGGAAACAACTATGGCTACACCTTC,CASSESGNNYGYTF
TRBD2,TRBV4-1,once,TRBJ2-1,TGCGCCAGCAGCCTTTCGCTGACCGGGACTAGCGGATACAATGAGCAGTTCTTC,CASSLSLTGTSGYNEQFF
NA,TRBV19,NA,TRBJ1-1,TGTGCCAGTAGTGTCGGACAGCTGAACACTGAAGCTTTCTTT,CASSVGQLNTEAFF
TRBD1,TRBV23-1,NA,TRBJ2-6,TGCGCCAGCAGTCAATCCGGAGGACAGGGTCGAGCGGGGGCCAACGTCCTGACTTTC,CASSQSGGQGRAGANVLTF
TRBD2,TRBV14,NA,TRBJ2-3,TGTGCCAGCAGCCAAGGCGCACGGGGGGGCAGGATGGGGACAGATACGCAGTATTTT,CASSQGARGGRMGTDTQYF
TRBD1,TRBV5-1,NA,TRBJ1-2,TGCGCCAGCAGCAGTGGACAGGGGTATGGCTACACCTTC,CASSSGQGYGYTF
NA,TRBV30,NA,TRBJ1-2,TGTGCCTGGAGTCCCCGGGGGTTAAACTATGGCTACACCTTC,CAWSPRGLNYGYTF
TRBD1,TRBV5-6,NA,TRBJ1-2,TGTGCCAGCAGCTTTTCACATATCGTACAGGGGGCTAACTATGGCTACACCTTC,CASSFSHIVQGANYGYTF
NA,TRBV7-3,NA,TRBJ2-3,TGTGCCAGCAGCTCCCGCAGAGGCGGGCGGGTAGATACGCAGTATTTT,CASSSRRGGRVDTQYF
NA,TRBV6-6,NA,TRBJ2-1,TGTGCCAGCAGCCCCGGGGTATACAATGAGCAGTTCTTC,CASSPGVYNEQFF
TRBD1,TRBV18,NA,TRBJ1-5,TGTGCCAGCTCACCGGGCCAGGGGGACCAGCCCCAGCATTTT,CASSPGQGDQPQHF